The T cell receptor beta chain under discussion was sequenced for a study of T cell responses to AZD1222 COVID-19 vaccine (dated by TCRdb to about 2021). About the study as a whole: TCR sequencing was performed for about 250 trial participants, of whom around 210 were given two doses of AZD1222 and about 25 were given two doses of MenACWY control vaccine. Trial participants were enrolled by age into 18-55, 56-69 and 70-plus year subgroups, with around 150, 28 and 57 TCR-sequenced participants respectively. What the authors observed across the whole study: Participants were mostly white British, with more females than males. The authors suggested clonal diversity may have been underestimated. The 56-69-year group was small, and its depth increase did not reach significance, likely because of low power. Only five or six AZD1222 recipients were SARS-CoV-2 seropositive at baseline, limiting conclusions about previously exposed vaccinees. The whole spike protein was spanned by vaccine-associated CD4 TCRs, and dominant responses were seen in regions 160-218 and 743-854. A significant rise in spike-specific TCR breadth and depth was observed after two AZD1222 doses relative to day 0 and relative to MenACWY recipients. Because no day 14 peak-response samples were available, the repertoires could be characterized only after the peak T cell response. Epitopes outside the regions mutated in the B.1.351 and B.1.1.7 variants were reportedly recognized by nearly half of the unique spike-specific TCRs.

The time point label here, explained by the study, means: about 28 days (+/-7) after the second vaccine dose. The sample's treatment or condition label, decoded: meningococcal conjugate vaccine given as trial control. The vaccinee samples were drawn from two UK trials, COV001 and COV002, one of which was a single-blind randomized controlled phase 2/3 trial testing AZD1222 (ChAdOx1 nCoV-19) in healthy adults. For TCRbeta chain sequencing, PBMC samples from trial participants were taken at day 0 and at day 28 after the second dose. A note on this clone: The antigen it binds to is not known. Per-nucleotide qualities are absent, and no much larger clonotype sits a single base away.

The trim is 2 bases for V and 4 bases for J, with a gap of 14 bases between the germline ends. The CDR3 covers 15 residues, taking in both the cysteine and the phenylalanine. Only CDR3 DNA remains: 45 bases, in frame from the first base. CDR1 MGHRA and CDR2 YSYEKL were looked up in the germline V gene. The CDR3 regions of human TCRbeta chains were analyzed by immunosequencing. Per the original workflow: TCRs in the repertoires were matched against a reference library of SARS-CoV-2-specific TCRs that had been generated with the MIRA antigen-specificity platform. Breadth meant the fraction of unique TCRs that were SARS-CoV-2-associated, whereas depth meant the fraction of total T cells that were SARS-CoV-2-associated. Using the MIRA data, each spike-specific TCR was assigned both to the spike region to which the TCR was reactive and to a CD4 or CD8 class. Log10-transformed breadth and depth values were compared by one-way ANOVA with Sidak's multiple comparisons tests. TCRdb carries this immuneACCESS record with in-frame sequences only. Its versions omit some clonotypes, under half of them owing to an unresolved V gene in the studies checked, with the rest unexplained. For V, J and clone size, that table is used; D and trimming come from the DNA. The sample yields about 120,000 clones; approximately 90% were counted once. The top ten clones comprise around 3.8% of the sample.

The input for sequencing was peripheral blood, taken 28 days after the second dose of the MenACWY control vaccine. This receptor was identified in an adult who received the MenACWY meningococcal vaccine as a control. This chain joins TRBV4-1 to TRBJ2-5, and perhaps TRBD1 as D gene, on 6 matching bases. The CDR3 protein sequence reads: CASSQTLLGAETQYF. The DNA reads TGCGCCAGCAGCCAAACTCTTCTGGGGGCAGAGACCCAGTACTTC.